This TCR beta chain was documented in a study of T cells in Graves' hyperthyroidism and ophthalmopathy. Study results and caveats: A model built on 13 V-J features separated ophthalmopathy from stable hyperthyroidism.

As regards this clonotype: The antigen is unknown. This could be a read error, since a much larger clone is one nucleotide away.

Patients aged 18 to 65 with hyperthyroidism were newly diagnosed, with duration under 2 months. The CDR3 regions of TCR beta were amplified from RNA transcripts. The study used the HTBI primer set for a first-round RT-PCR of the TCR CDR3. TCRdb re-analysed the multiplex PCR reads in MiXCR, keeping a single row per CDR3 protein. Here the sample spans around 600,000 distinct CDR3 sequences, around 16% being singletons. This CDR3 is 15 amino acids long. The J segment lost 11 bases and the V segment lost 3 bases, leaving 14 bases of the junction unmatched. Germline-derived CDR1 and CDR2 are SNHLY and FYNNEI.

This chain joins TRBV2 and TRBJ1-1, with 8 positions matching TRBD1. This receptor was taken from a woman aged 25 to 39 with Graves' hyperthyroidism. Input material: blood. The CDR3 is CASSEGGRGQWRAFF. In DNA, the CDR3 is TGTGCCAGCAGTGAGGGTGGCAGGGGGCAATGGCGGGCTTTCTTT.